These T cell receptor beta chains were read from a single sample in a study of a mutant IDH1 vaccine in newly diagnosed glioma. Sequencing was performed with immunoSEQ multiplex PCR; in TCRdb, only in-frame clones are kept and a portion is missing. Among fewer than 95,000 clones listed, approximately 78% were seen once. Antigens of these TCRs are unknown. The sample here was PBMCs, taken from a glioma patient whose treatment included an IDH1 peptide vaccine. The receptors originated from a man in his forties with glioma. Both conserved end residues are part of each CDR3. A D gene is named only where the DNA matches it firmly. Size is omitted from some rows. Given values are once, few, many or a class for expanded clones.

clone size: -; D gene: -; J gene: TRBJ2-3; V gene: TRBV10-3; CDR3 DNA: TGTGCCATCAGCTTGAGGGAAGAGACAGATACGCAGTATTTT; CDR3 protein: CAISLREETDTQYF
clone size: -; D gene: -; J gene: TRBJ2-3; V gene: TRBV7-2; CDR3 DNA: TGTGCCAGCAGCTCACAGGGAGAGTTCACAGATACGCAGTATTTT; CDR3 protein: CASSSQGEFTDTQYF
clone size: -; D gene: -; J gene: TRBJ2-6; V gene: TRBV6-1; CDR3 DNA: TGTGCCAGCAGTGAATATCGGGGTACGGTATCTGGGGCCAACGTCCTGACTTTC; CDR3 protein: CASSEYRGTVSGANVLTF
clone size: -; D gene: -; J gene: TRBJ1-1; V gene: TRBV11-2; CDR3 DNA: TGTGCCAGCAGCATCAGGACCGGGATAAGCACTGAAGCTTTCTTT; CDR3 protein: CASSIRTGISTEAFF
clone size: -; D gene: TRBD1; J gene: TRBJ2-2; V gene: TRBV15; CDR3 DNA: TGTGCCACCAGCAGACCGACAGGGGGGTGGAACACCGGGGAGCTGTTTTTT; CDR3 protein: CATSRPTGGWNTGELFF
clone size: -; D gene: -; J gene: TRBJ2-7; V gene: TRBV27; CDR3 DNA: TGTGCCAGCAGCCCCGGCCCCCTCGAGCAGTACTTC; CDR3 protein: CASSPGPLEQYF
clone size: -; D gene: -; J gene: TRBJ2-1; V gene: TRBV7-2; CDR3 DNA: TGTGCCAGCAGCCTGGGACAAATAGGGGATGAGCAGTTCTTC; CDR3 protein: CASSLGQIGDEQFF
clone size: -; D gene: -; J gene: TRBJ2-1; V gene: TRBV7-9; CDR3 DNA: TGTGCCAGCAGCGTCTCCGGGACGGTTTATGAGCAGTTCTTC; CDR3 protein: CASSVSGTVYEQFF
clone size: once; D gene: -; J gene: TRBJ2-2; V gene: TRBV29-1; CDR3 DNA: TGCAGCGTTGGTTGGCGGAACACCGGGGAGCTGTTTTTT; CDR3 protein: CSVGWRNTGELFF
clone size: -; D gene: -; J gene: TRBJ1-5; V gene: TRBV19; CDR3 DNA: TGTGCCAGTAGTGACCTCGGGGGGCTCAGCAATCAGCCCCAGCATTTT; CDR3 protein: CASSDLGGLSNQPQHF
clone size: once; D gene: -; J gene: TRBJ1-2; V gene: TRBV5-1; CDR3 DNA: TGCGCCAGCAGCTACCACACAGTCAACTATGGCTACACCTTC; CDR3 protein: CASSYHTVNYGYTF
clone size: few; D gene: -; J gene: TRBJ2-2; V gene: TRBV7-2; CDR3 DNA: TGTGCCAGCAGCCCATCCGGGGACCTTCGTACCGGGGAGCTGTTTTTT; CDR3 protein: CASSPSGDLRTGELFF
clone size: -; D gene: -; J gene: TRBJ2-7; V gene: TRBV28; CDR3 DNA: TGTGCCAGCGCACAGGGCTCCTACGAGCAGTACTTC; CDR3 protein: CASAQGSYEQYF
clone size: -; D gene: -; J gene: TRBJ2-2; V gene: TRBV7-2; CDR3 DNA: TGTGCCAGCAGTCGAAACACCGGGGAGCTGTTTTTT; CDR3 protein: CASSRNTGELFF
clone size: -; D gene: -; J gene: TRBJ2-3; V gene: TRBV5-1; CDR3 DNA: TGCGCCAGCAGCTTAGCTAGTGCAAGCACAGATACGCAGTATTTT; CDR3 protein: CASSLASASTDTQYF
clone size: -; D gene: TRBD1; J gene: TRBJ2-7; V gene: TRBV11-2; CDR3 DNA: TGTGCCAGCAGCTTAGACGGGACAGGGGCCTACGAGCAGTACTTC; CDR3 protein: CASSLDGTGAYEQYF
clone size: -; D gene: -; J gene: TRBJ1-2; V gene: TRBV10-3; CDR3 DNA: TGTGCCATCAGTGAAAGTGAGTCCTATGGCTACACCTTC; CDR3 protein: CAISESESYGYTF
clone size: -; D gene: TRBD2; J gene: TRBJ2-5; V gene: TRBV5-1; CDR3 DNA: TGCGCCAGCAGCGGGGGACTAGCGCAAGAGACCCAGTACTTC; CDR3 protein: CASSGGLAQETQYF
clone size: -; D gene: -; J gene: TRBJ1-5; V gene: TRBV19; CDR3 DNA: TGTGCCAGTAGTATAGCACACGGATATAGCAATCAGCCCCAGCATTTT; CDR3 protein: CASSIAHGYSNQPQHF
clone size: -; D gene: TRBD2; J gene: TRBJ2-7; V gene: TRBV29-1; CDR3 DNA: TGCAGCGTACAGCCCCGGACTAGCGGGGAGGAGCAGTACTTC; CDR3 protein: CSVQPRTSGEEQYF
clone size: -; D gene: -; J gene: TRBJ1-2; V gene: TRBV7-3; CDR3 DNA: TGTGCCAGCAGCCCCTACCCGGGGGATGGCTACACCTTC; CDR3 protein: CASSPYPGDGYTF
clone size: -; D gene: TRBD2; J gene: TRBJ2-3; V gene: TRBV10-2; CDR3 DNA: TGCGCCAGCAGGGGGGGACTAGCGGGGACTACTAGCACAGATACGCAGTATTTT; CDR3 protein: CASRGGLAGTTSTDTQYF
clone size: -; D gene: TRBD2; J gene: TRBJ2-3; V gene: TRBV4-2; CDR3 DNA: TGTGCCAGCAGCCAAGATCGTCAGCGGGGATTGGCAGATACGCAGTATTTT; CDR3 protein: CASSQDRQRGLADTQYF
clone size: -; D gene: TRBD2; J gene: TRBJ2-1; V gene: TRBV11-2; CDR3 DNA: TGTGCCAGCAGTAACGGGAGGGGATGGAGCTCCTACAATGAGCAGTTCTTC; CDR3 protein: CASSNGRGWSSYNEQFF
clone size: -; D gene: -; J gene: TRBJ1-1; V gene: TRBV6-5; CDR3 DNA: TGTGCCAGCAGTTACGGTCTAGGGCTTAACACTGAAGCTTTCTTT; CDR3 protein: CASSYGLGLNTEAFF
clone size: few; D gene: -; J gene: TRBJ2-1; V gene: TRBV27; CDR3 DNA: TGTGCCAGCAGTTCCACCGGAAGCGCTGCCAATGAGCAGTTCTTC; CDR3 protein: CASSSTGSAANEQFF
clone size: -; D gene: -; J gene: TRBJ2-1; V gene: TRBV7-2; CDR3 DNA: TGTGCCAGCAGCTCTTGGCACCGACTCGACAATGAGCAGTTCTTC; CDR3 protein: CASSSWHRLDNEQFF
clone size: -; D gene: -; J gene: TRBJ1-1; V gene: TRBV5-6; CDR3 DNA: TGTGCCAGCAGCGGGCTCGGGGCGGACACTGAAGCTTTCTTT; CDR3 protein: CASSGLGADTEAFF
clone size: -; D gene: -; J gene: TRBJ1-6; V gene: TRBV5-6; CDR3 DNA: TGTGCCAGCAGCCAAGGGGTAAACAATTCACCCCTCCACTTT; CDR3 protein: CASSQGVNNSPLHF
clone size: many; D gene: -; J gene: TRBJ1-2; V gene: TRBV6-5; CDR3 DNA: TGTGCCAGCAGTTACCGGCAGGGTGGCGGCTACACCTTC; CDR3 protein: CASSYRQGGGYTF
clone size: -; D gene: -; J gene: TRBJ1-1; V gene: TRBV7-9; CDR3 DNA: TGTGCCAGCAGCTTAAGGGATGGGGGCACTGAAGCTTTCTTT; CDR3 protein: CASSLRDGGTEAFF
clone size: -; D gene: TRBD1; J gene: TRBJ2-2; V gene: TRBV10-1; CDR3 DNA: TGCGCCAGCAGTCCCGGGACAGGGGGGCCCGGGGAGCTGTTTTTT; CDR3 protein: CASSPGTGGPGELFF
clone size: once; D gene: -; J gene: TRBJ1-2; V gene: TRBV6-6; CDR3 DNA: TGTGCCAGCAGTTACTTAGGGACTCGCCCTAACTATGGCTACACCTTC; CDR3 protein: CASSYLGTRPNYGYTF
clone size: -; D gene: TRBD2; J gene: TRBJ2-2; V gene: TRBV27; CDR3 DNA: TGTGCCAGCAGTTTCCGCAGCGGGAGGGCCACCGGGGAGCTGTTTTTT; CDR3 protein: CASSFRSGRATGELFF
clone size: -; D gene: -; J gene: TRBJ1-3; V gene: TRBV6-5; CDR3 DNA: TGTGCCAGCAGAGAGGACCTCTCTGGAAACACCATATATTTT; CDR3 protein: CASREDLSGNTIYF
clone size: -; D gene: -; J gene: TRBJ2-5; V gene: TRBV5-5; CDR3 DNA: TGTGCCAGCAGCTTGGAGCTCCCGGGCCTCAGGTCGGAGACCCAGTACTTC; CDR3 protein: CASSLELPGLRSETQYF
clone size: once; D gene: -; J gene: TRBJ2-7; V gene: TRBV10-3; CDR3 DNA: TGTGCCATCAGTGATGCGGGGAGTACCTACGAGCAGTACTTC; CDR3 protein: CAISDAGSTYEQYF
clone size: -; D gene: -; J gene: TRBJ1-2; V gene: TRBV19; CDR3 DNA: TGTGCCAGTAGTACGGGAACCCCGACCCCAGAAGATGGCTACACCTTC; CDR3 protein: CASSTGTPTPEDGYTF
clone size: -; D gene: TRBD1; J gene: TRBJ1-2; V gene: TRBV4-2; CDR3 DNA: TGTGCCAGCAGCCTAGACAGGGTATTGCATGGCTACACCTTC; CDR3 protein: CASSLDRVLHGYTF
clone size: few; D gene: TRBD1; J gene: TRBJ1-5; V gene: TRBV6-4; CDR3 DNA: TGTGCCAGCAGTGGGGACAGGAATCAGCCCCAGCATTTT; CDR3 protein: CASSGDRNQPQHF
clone size: -; D gene: TRBD1; J gene: TRBJ2-7; V gene: TRBV15; CDR3 DNA: TGTGCCACCAGCGAAACAGGGGGTCATTTCTACGAGCAGTACTTC; CDR3 protein: CATSETGGHFYEQYF
clone size: -; D gene: TRBD2; J gene: TRBJ2-1; V gene: TRBV27; CDR3 DNA: TGTGCCATCGGACTAGCGGGGGGAAATGAGCAGTTCTTC; CDR3 protein: CAIGLAGGNEQFF
clone size: -; D gene: -; J gene: TRBJ2-3; V gene: TRBV9; CDR3 DNA: TGTGCCAGCAGCGTAGGAGAACTCCTCACAGATACGCAGTATTTT; CDR3 protein: CASSVGELLTDTQYF
clone size: -; D gene: -; J gene: TRBJ2-1; V gene: TRBV5-8; CDR3 DNA: TGTGCCAGCCTCGTAAATGGTCGCAATGAGCAGTTCTTC; CDR3 protein: CASLVNGRNEQFF
clone size: -; D gene: -; J gene: TRBJ1-6; V gene: TRBV14; CDR3 DNA: TGTGCCAGCAGCCAGATCGAGTCAGGGGTGTCCTATAATTCACCCCTCCACTTT; CDR3 protein: CASSQIESGVSYNSPLHF
clone size: once; D gene: TRBD2; J gene: TRBJ2-2; V gene: TRBV28; CDR3 DNA: TGTGCCAGCGTAGCGGGAGGGGAGAACGGGGAGCTGTTTTTT; CDR3 protein: CASVAGGENGELFF
clone size: -; D gene: -; J gene: TRBJ2-5; V gene: TRBV10-3; CDR3 DNA: TGTGCCATCAGTGAACCCGCCCGTAACGGACGGCCTGAATACTTC; CDR3 protein: CAISEPARNGRPEYF
clone size: few; D gene: -; J gene: TRBJ2-1; V gene: TRBV5-6; CDR3 DNA: TGTGCCAGCAGCTTGTTCGGCAGGACCGGGAATGAGCAGTTCTTC; CDR3 protein: CASSLFGRTGNEQFF
clone size: -; D gene: -; J gene: TRBJ1-5; V gene: TRBV28; CDR3 DNA: TGTGCCAGCAGTGCCCACAGGAGAAGCGGTGACAATCAGCCCCAGCATTTT; CDR3 protein: CASSAHRRSGDNQPQHF
clone size: -; D gene: TRBD1; J gene: TRBJ1-2; V gene: TRBV29-1; CDR3 DNA: TGCAGCGCGGGACAGGGGGACAACTATGGCTACACCTTC; CDR3 protein: CSAGQGDNYGYTF
clone size: -; D gene: TRBD1; J gene: TRBJ2-5; V gene: TRBV6-6; CDR3 DNA: TGTGCCAGCACCTTCAGACAGGGTATTAGGGAGACCCAGTACTTC; CDR3 protein: CASTFRQGIRETQYF
clone size: -; D gene: -; J gene: TRBJ2-3; V gene: TRBV6-4; CDR3 DNA: TGTGCCAGCAGTGACGCTTGGACAGATACGCAGTATTTT; CDR3 protein: CASSDAWTDTQYF
clone size: -; D gene: TRBD1; J gene: TRBJ2-7; V gene: TRBV7-6; CDR3 DNA: TGTGCCAGCAGCTTCGAAAGGGGGCGCGAGCAGTACTTC; CDR3 protein: CASSFERGREQYF
clone size: once; D gene: TRBD1; J gene: TRBJ2-7; V gene: TRBV7-8; CDR3 DNA: TGTGCCAGCAGCTTAGGGACAGGGGGCAGCGAGCAGTACTTC; CDR3 protein: CASSLGTGGSEQYF
clone size: -; D gene: -; J gene: TRBJ1-5; V gene: TRBV6-1; CDR3 DNA: TGTGCCAGCAGTCCACAGGGTAACAATCAGCCCCAGCATTTT; CDR3 protein: CASSPQGNNQPQHF